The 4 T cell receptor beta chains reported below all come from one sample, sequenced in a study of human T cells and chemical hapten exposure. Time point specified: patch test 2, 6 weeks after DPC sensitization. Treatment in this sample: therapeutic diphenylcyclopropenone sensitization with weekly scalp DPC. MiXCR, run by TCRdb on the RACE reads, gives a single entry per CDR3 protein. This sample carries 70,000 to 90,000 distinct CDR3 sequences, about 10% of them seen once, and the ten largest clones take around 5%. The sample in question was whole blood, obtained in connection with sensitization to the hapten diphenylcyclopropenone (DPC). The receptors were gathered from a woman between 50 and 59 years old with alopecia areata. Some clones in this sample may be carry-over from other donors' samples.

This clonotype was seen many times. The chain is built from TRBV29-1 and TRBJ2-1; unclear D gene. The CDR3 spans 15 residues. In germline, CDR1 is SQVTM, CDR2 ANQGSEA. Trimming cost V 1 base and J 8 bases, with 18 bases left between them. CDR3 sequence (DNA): TGCAGCGTTGAAGCTCGTACACCCGGCAGGTATGAGCAGTTCTTC. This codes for CSVEARTPGRYEQFF.

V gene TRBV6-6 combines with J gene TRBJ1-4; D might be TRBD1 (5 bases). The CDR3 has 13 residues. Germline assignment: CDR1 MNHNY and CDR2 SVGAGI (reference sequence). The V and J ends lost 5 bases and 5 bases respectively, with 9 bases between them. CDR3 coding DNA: TGTGCCAGCAGTCGGGACGGGAATGAAAAACTGTTTTTT. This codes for CASSRDGNEKLFF.

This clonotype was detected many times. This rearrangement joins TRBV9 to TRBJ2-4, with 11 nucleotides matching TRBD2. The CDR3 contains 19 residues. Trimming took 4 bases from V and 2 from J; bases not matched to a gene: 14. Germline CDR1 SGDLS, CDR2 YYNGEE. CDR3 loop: CASSPAEGLAGGTKNIQYF. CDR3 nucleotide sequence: TGTGCCAGCAGCCCAGCTGAGGGGCTAGCGGGAGGTACCAAAAACATTCAGTACTTC. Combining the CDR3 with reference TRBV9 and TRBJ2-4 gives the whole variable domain DSGVTQTPKHLITATGQRVTLRCSPRSGDLSVYWYQQSLDQGLQFLIQYYNGEERAKGNILERFSAQQFPDLHSELNLSSLELGDSALYFCASSPAEGLAGGTKNIQYFGAGTRLSVL.

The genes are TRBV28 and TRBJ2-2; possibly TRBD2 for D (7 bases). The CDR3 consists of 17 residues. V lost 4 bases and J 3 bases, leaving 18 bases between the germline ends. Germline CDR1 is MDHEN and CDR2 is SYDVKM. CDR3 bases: TGTGCCAGCAGTTCCGCGGTGGGGGGGCTCTACACCGGGGAGCTGTTTTTT. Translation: CASSSAVGGLYTGELFF.